A selection of T cell receptor beta chains follows, all from one sample in a study of CD8+ T cells in alopecia areata. Sequencing was performed with immunoSEQ multiplex PCR; in TCRdb, only in-frame clones are kept and a portion is missing. The table includes some 200,000 clones, less than 75% detected once. The sequences come from CD4+ T cells sorted from blood, collected at week 4, from a patient treated with tofacitinib. These receptors originate from a human donor with alopecia areata. CDR3s include the opening cysteine and the closing phenylalanine or tryptophan. The order of the fields is V gene, J gene, clone size, D gene, CDR3 DNA, CDR3 protein. D genes are given only for firm matches. Size values are once, few and many counts, or a class for expanded clones, and some rows have none.

TRBV27	TRBJ2-7	.	.	TGTGCCAGCCGCCCCCGGGGAGCCTACGAGCAGTACTTC	CASRPRGAYEQYF
TRBV2	TRBJ1-3	few	.	TGTGCCAGCAGTGAACCGGCCTCGGATGATACCACCATATATTTT	CASSEPASDDTTIYF
TRBV5-6	TRBJ1-6	.	.	TGTGCCAGCAGCCAATACAGGTCCCCGTTCAATTCACCCCTCCACTTT	CASSQYRSPFNSPLHF
TRBV2	TRBJ2-7	few	.	TGTGCCAGCAGTGAAAAGCGAACCTACGAGCAGTACTTC	CASSEKRTYEQYF
TRBV30	TRBJ1-2	.	.	TGTGCCTGCGGACAGCTCTATGGCTACACCTTC	CACGQLYGYTF
TRBV6-1	TRBJ2-2	once	.	TGTGCCAGCAATCCGGTCGGGGTTACCGGGGAGCTGTTTTTT	CASNPVGVTGELFF
TRBV11-2	TRBJ2-7	.	.	TGTGCCAGCAGCTCCGGTCGGGGCGAGTACTTC	CASSSGRGEYF
TRBV7-2	TRBJ2-3	.	.	TGTGCCAGCAGCTTAGTAGGCGGGTACACAGATACGCAGTATTTT	CASSLVGGYTDTQYF
TRBV2	TRBJ2-2	.	.	TGTGCCAGCACCGAGGGCGGGGGCCCGAACACCGGGGAGCTGTTTTTT	CASTEGGGPNTGELFF
TRBV29-1	TRBJ2-3	.	TRBD2	TGCAGCGTTGTGCTAGCGGGGTTCACAGATACGCAGTATTTT	CSVVLAGFTDTQYF
TRBV5-1	TRBJ1-2	.	.	TGCGCCAGCAGCTTTGACAGGAACTATGGCTACACCTTC	CASSFDRNYGYTF
TRBV7-6	TRBJ2-3	.	TRBD2	TGTGCCAGCAGCCCGTGGGCTAGCGGGGGCACAGATACGCAGTATTTT	CASSPWASGGTDTQYF
TRBV6-1	TRBJ2-2	.	.	TGTGCCAGCAGTACCAAGACGAGCACCGGGGAGCTGTTTTTT	CASSTKTSTGELFF
TRBV5-1	TRBJ2-1	.	.	TGCGCCAGCAATAAGGTCCCGAATGAGCAGTTCTTC	CASNKVPNEQFF
TRBV30	TRBJ2-7	.	.	TGTGCCTGGAGTGTAAGCTCCTACGAGCAGTACTTC	CAWSVSSYEQYF
TRBV18	TRBJ2-1	.	.	TGTGCCAGCTCACCCGGGACCCCCCGTAATGAGCAGTTCTTC	CASSPGTPRNEQFF
TRBV7-8	TRBJ2-7	many	TRBD1	TGTGCCAGCAGCGGAGGAGGTGTGACAGGGTCTCTTCACGAGCAGTACTTC	CASSGGGVTGSLHEQYF
TRBV23-1	TRBJ1-1	few	.	TGCGCCCCCGCCAACGGTGAAGCTTTCTTT	CAPANGEAFF
TRBV6-5	TRBJ1-2	.	TRBD1	TGTGCCAGCAGTTCACGGGACAGGGGCTCCTATGGCTACACCTTC	CASSSRDRGSYGYTF
TRBV29-1	TRBJ1-5	.	.	TGCAGCGTAGGCGAGGGGGGCGGATTGAAGCCCCAGCATTTT	CSVGEGGGLKPQHF
TRBV6-5	TRBJ1-1	.	.	TGTGCCAGCACTCTCTCCACCGGAGTATACACTGAAGCTTTCTTT	CASTLSTGVYTEAFF
TRBV30	TRBJ1-1	.	.	TGTGCCTGGAACCCACCTGCTTTCTTT	CAWNPPAFF
TRBV5-6	TRBJ1-1	.	.	TGTGCCAGCAGCTTTCGAGGTGGGAACACTGAAGCTTTCTTT	CASSFRGGNTEAFF
TRBV7-2	TRBJ2-2	.	TRBD1	TGTGCCAGCAGCTTGAGACAGGGGCCCGGGGAGCTGTTTTTT	CASSLRQGPGELFF
TRBV5-6	TRBJ2-1	.	TRBD2	TGTGCCAGCAGCTTGGCTCCTACTAGCGGGGACTACAATGAGCAGTTCTTC	CASSLAPTSGDYNEQFF
TRBV9	TRBJ2-3	.	.	TGTGCCAGCAGCCTCCTCGGCGGTAACGCAGATACGCAGTATTTT	CASSLLGGNADTQYF
TRBV30	TRBJ2-7	.	TRBD2	TGTGCCTGGGAGAATCCTAGCGGGGTCCAGCAGTACTTC	CAWENPSGVQQYF
TRBV29-1	TRBJ2-3	.	.	TGCAGCGTTGCCGGGATCGGCAGCACAGATACGCAGTATTTT	CSVAGIGSTDTQYF
TRBV30	TRBJ1-1	once	.	TGTGCCTGGAGACCGGACTGGACGAACACTGAAGCTTTCTTT	CAWRPDWTNTEAFF
TRBV5-1	TRBJ2-3	few	TRBD1	TGCGCCAGCAGCAGCACAGGGGGCGCCACAGATACGCAGTATTTT	CASSSTGGATDTQYF
TRBV6-1	TRBJ2-2	.	TRBD1	TGTGCCAGCATGGGGACAGGGGGGAATGAGCTGTTTTTT	CASMGTGGNELFF
TRBV18	TRBJ1-1	few	.	TGTGCCAGCTCTCCTGGACGGGAGAACACTGAAGCTTTCTTT	CASSPGRENTEAFF